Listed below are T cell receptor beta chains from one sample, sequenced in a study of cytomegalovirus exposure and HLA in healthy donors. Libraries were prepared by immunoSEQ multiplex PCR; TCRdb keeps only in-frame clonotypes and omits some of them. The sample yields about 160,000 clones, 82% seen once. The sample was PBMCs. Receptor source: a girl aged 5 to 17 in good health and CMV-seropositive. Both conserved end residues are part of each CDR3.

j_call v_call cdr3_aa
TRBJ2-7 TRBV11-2 CASSLGAASGYEQYF
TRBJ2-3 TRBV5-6 CASSLVFQVDTQYF
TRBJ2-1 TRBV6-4 CASSDPIRGGVEEQFF
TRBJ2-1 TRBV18 CASSPEQGASYNEQFF
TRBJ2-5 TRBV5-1 CASSVGLAGATKKTQYF
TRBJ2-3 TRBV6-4 CASSESGGGTDTQYF
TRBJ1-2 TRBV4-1 CASSRTAANYGYTF
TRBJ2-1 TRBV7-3 CASRLRGGVETFDNEQFF
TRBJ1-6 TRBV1 CTSSQERGGSPLHF
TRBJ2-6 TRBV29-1 CSVGQGAGANVLTF
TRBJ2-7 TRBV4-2 CASSQGLAEGTWEQYF
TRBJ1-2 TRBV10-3 CAISESLLGTGTGGYGYTF
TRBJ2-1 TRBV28 CASSSPTARDRVNEQFF
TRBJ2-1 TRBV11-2 CASSLVGQGYNEQFF
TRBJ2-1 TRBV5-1 CASSSAGGYNEQFF
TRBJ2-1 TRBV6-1 CASHRGPYNEQFF
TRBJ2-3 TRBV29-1 CSVVGGMWTQYF
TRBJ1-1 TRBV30 CAWSVLYRVGSTEAFF
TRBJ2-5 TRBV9 CASSVQGQANQETQYF
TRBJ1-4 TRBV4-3 CASSQGDRGHEKLFF
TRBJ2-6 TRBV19 CASSIWDRGTGANVLTF
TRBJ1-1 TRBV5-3 CARSLPGHTEAFF
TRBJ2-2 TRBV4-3 CASSQDLDPTGELFF
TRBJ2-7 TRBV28 CASSAPRQGDSYEQYF
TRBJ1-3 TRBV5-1 CASSWLPGGGNTIYF
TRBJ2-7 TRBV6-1 CASSEYFGDSLAYEQYF
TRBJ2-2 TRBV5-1 CASSAGQGWTGELFF
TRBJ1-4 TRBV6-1 CASTKRDPNEKLFF
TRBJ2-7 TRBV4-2 CASSLRVVRGGTYEQYF
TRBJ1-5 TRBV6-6 CASSYSEGAEQPQHF
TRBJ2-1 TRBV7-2 CASSPRGGSYEQFF
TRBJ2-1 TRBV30 CAAVAGASNEQFF
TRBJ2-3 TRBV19 CASSMFPPGLAGRTDTQYF
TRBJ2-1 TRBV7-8 CASSVLGLGSYNEQFF
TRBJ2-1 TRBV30 CAWLGLADNEQFF
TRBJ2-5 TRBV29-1 CSIVGLSETQYF
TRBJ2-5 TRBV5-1 CASSIGQVQETRYF
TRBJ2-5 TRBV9 CASSTLAGGYQETQYF
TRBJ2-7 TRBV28 CASRTSGSFYEQYF
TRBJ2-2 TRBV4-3 CASSPGGRGITGELFF
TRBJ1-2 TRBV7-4 CASSPRDRKGYGYTF
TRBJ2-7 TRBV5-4 CASSGPGQRAYEQYF
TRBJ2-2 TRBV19 CASQYTGELFF
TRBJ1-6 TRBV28 CASSLAAVYSPLHF
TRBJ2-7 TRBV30 CAWSRDSAYEQYF
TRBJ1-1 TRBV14 CASRTQGGAEAFF
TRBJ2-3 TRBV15 CATSRWRTVDTQYF
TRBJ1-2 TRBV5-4 CASSQGTGDGYGYTF
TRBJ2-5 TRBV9 CASSPQSSEGGGETQYF
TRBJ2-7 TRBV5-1 CASSLDLAGDSYEQYF
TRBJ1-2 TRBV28 CASSFREGYTF
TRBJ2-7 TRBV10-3 CAISPGLAYEQYF
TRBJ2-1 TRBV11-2 CASSLLVNEQFF
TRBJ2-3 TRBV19 CASGLAGDTQYF
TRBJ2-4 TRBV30 CACNPGIKNIQYF
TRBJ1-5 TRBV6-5 CASKSVGGANQPQHF
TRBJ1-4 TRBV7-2 CASSSTPDATNEKLFF